This T cell receptor beta chain came from a study of T cell responses to AZD1222 COVID-19 vaccine. Regarding the study as a whole: Females outnumbered males among donors, who were mostly white British; clonal diversity was possibly underestimated. Spike-specific TCR breadth and depth rose after two AZD1222 doses. No day 14 peak samples; only post-peak repertoires were characterized.

CDR3 length equals 15 residues. The V end was cut by 5 bases, the J end by 1 base, with 14 bases between. Germline values: CDR1 SGHVS, CDR2 FQNEAQ. In regard to this clone: The antigen is undetermined.

Researchers grouped second doses given at about 4 or about 12 weeks into one pool. Clones were read by immunoSEQ multiplex PCR, and TCRdb kept only the in-frame ones, dropping some. This sample carries under 140,000 clones, about 95% of them seen once, and the ten largest clones take 2.9%. The chain combines TRBV7-8 with TRBJ1-1, with D perhaps TRBD1 (6 bases). The specimen was peripheral blood, collected 28 days after the second AZD1222 dose. This TCR was sampled from an adult who received the AZD1222 COVID-19 vaccine. The DNA of the CDR3 is TGTGCCAGCAGCCACTCCGGGACATCGAACACTGAAGCTTTCTTT. This translates into CASSHSGTSNTEAFF.